The clone carrying this T cell receptor beta chain occurred a few times. Antigen specificity is unknown. Constant-region reverse primers amplified full-length variable regions, followed by semi-nested Nested Universal Primer A PCR. One entry per CDR3 protein, called by TCRdb with MiXCR from the 5' RACE reads. The table has 45,000 to 55,000 distinct CDR3 sequences, roughly a quarter seen once. CDR3 length equals 15 residues. Germline V gene data show CDR1 as ENHRY and CDR2 as SYGVKD. V shed 5 bases and J 7 bases; nucleotides not matched to a gene: 10. Broader study findings: Tumor Treg TCRs overlapped most with tumor naive CD4+ cells.

Purified naive CD4+ T cells were depleted of CD25+ Tregs. The sample was tumor-infiltrating naive CD4+ T cells sorted from the breast tumor. Regarding subset: naive CD4+ T cells, CD4+CD45RA+CD25-. The chain couples TRBV10-3 to TRBJ2-1, with 8 bases identical to TRBD1. The TCR comes from a female donor with breast cancer. For the CDR3, the DNA is TGTGCCATCAGTCCCCGCGACAGGGGAAATAATGAGCAGTTCTTC. The encoded protein is CAISPRDRGNNEQFF.